This T cell receptor (beta chain) was found in a study of cytomegalovirus exposure and HLA in healthy donors. Study context: An early release of data contained approximately 80 million unique TCRs, which came from HLA-typed donors. Study outcomes and limitations: A later examination showed that TCR association rates differed by HLA locus, with DRB1 most and HLA-C fewest. Prediction of most subjects' HLA-A and HLA-B alleles by TCR beta sequences was reportedly accurate.

With respect to this clone: Its target is not known.

This PCR relied on a set of 60 Vbeta primers and 13 Jbeta primers. Generated by immunoSEQ multiplex PCR, the TCRdb table keeps only in-frame clones and is missing some. Of fewer than 150,000 clones listed, around 73% are singletons. This CDR3 has 14 amino acids. V trimming: 3 bases; J trimming: 5 bases; junction bases outside the gene matches: 3. Germline V gene sequence: CDR1 MDHEN, CDR2 SYDVKM. The clonotype was recovered from a woman aged 25 to 39 in good health and CMV-seropositive. The rearrangement links TRBV28 to TRBJ2-2; 7 nucleotides align to TRBD2. Source material: PBMCs. The CDR3 loop reads CASSFTLATGELFF. The CDR3 coding sequence is TGTGCCAGCAGTTTTACACTAGCGACCGGGGAGCTGTTTTTT.